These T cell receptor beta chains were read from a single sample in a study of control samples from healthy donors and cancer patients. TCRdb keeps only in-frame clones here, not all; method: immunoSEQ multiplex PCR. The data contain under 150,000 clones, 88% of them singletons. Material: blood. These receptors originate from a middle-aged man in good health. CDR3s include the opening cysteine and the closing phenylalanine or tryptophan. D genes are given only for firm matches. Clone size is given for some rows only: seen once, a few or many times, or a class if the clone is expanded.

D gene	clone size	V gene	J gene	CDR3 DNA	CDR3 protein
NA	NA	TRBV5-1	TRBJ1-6	TGCGCCAGCAGCTCCGGTAATTCACCCCTCCACTTT	CASSSGNSPLHF
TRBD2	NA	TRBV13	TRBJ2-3	TGTGCCAGCAGCCCCAGACTAGCGGGGGGCCCACTCGTGGTTACGCAGTATTTT	CASSPRLAGGPLVVTQYF
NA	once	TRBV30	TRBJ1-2	TGTGCCTGCCCACAGGGCACCTATGGCTACACCTTC	CACPQGTYGYTF
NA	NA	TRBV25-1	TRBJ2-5	TGTGCCAGCAGTGAATCCGGGGACATCCAAGAGACCCAGTACTTC	CASSESGDIQETQYF
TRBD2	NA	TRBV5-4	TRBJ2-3	TGTGCCAGCAGCCCAGGACTAGCGGGGGTACTAGATACGCAGTATTTT	CASSPGLAGVLDTQYF
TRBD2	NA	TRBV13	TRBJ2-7	TGTGCCAGCAGCAGGACTAGCGGGGGGCCCGCCTACGAGCAGTACTTC	CASSRTSGGPAYEQYF
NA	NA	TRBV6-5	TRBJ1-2	TGTGCCAGTGGCGGCCCGACTAGAACTGGCTACACCTTC	CASGGPTRTGYTF
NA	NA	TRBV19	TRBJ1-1	TGTGCCAGTAGTATTGGTTCTGAAGCTTTCTTT	CASSIGSEAFF
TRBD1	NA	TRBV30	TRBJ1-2	TGTGCCTGGGGGACAGGGGGCGGTGGCTACACCTTC	CAWGTGGGGYTF
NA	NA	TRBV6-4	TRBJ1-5	TGTGCCAGCAGTGCCCAAGCGGGTAATCCCCAGCATTTT	CASSAQAGNPQHF
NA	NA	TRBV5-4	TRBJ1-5	TGTGCCAGCAGCTTGGGCCCCCTTTTGCCAGGCAATCAGCCCCAGCATTTT	CASSLGPLLPGNQPQHF
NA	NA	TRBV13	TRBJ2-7	TGTGCCAGCACCCGGGTTTACGAGCAGTACTTC	CASTRVYEQYF
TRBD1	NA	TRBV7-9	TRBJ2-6	TGTGCCAGCAGCTTAGCAAACGGACAGGGGGTCTGGGCCAACGTCCTGACTTTC	CASSLANGQGVWANVLTF
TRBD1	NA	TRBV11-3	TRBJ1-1	TGTGCCAGCAGCCGGGACAGCCCGAACACTGAAGCTTTCTTT	CASSRDSPNTEAFF
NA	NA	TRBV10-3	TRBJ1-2	TGTGCCATCGGACTAGGGGGACTTAACTATGGCTACACCTTC	CAIGLGGLNYGYTF